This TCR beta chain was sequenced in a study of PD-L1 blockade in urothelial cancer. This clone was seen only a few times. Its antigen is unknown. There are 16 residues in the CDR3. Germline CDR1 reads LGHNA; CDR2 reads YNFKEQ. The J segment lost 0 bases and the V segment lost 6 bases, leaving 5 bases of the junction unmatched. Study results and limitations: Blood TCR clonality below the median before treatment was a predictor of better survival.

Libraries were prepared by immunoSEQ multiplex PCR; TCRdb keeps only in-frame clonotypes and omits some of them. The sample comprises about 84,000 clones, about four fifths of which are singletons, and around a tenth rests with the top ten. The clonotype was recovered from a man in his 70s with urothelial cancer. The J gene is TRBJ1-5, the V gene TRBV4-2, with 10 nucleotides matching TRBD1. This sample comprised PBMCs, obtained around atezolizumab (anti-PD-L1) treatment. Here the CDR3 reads CASRLGTGDSNQPQHF. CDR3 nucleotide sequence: TGTGCCAGCAGACTTGGGACAGGGGATAGCAATCAGCCCCAGCATTTT.